The entry that follows covers one TCR beta chain sequence. Random hexamers served to reverse transcribe about 0.5 to 1 ug RNA. Across 54 Vbeta and 13 Jbeta, immunoSEQ multiplex PCR amplified TCR beta CDR3. TCRdb processed the immunoSEQ multiplex PCR reads anew with MiXCR; each CDR3 protein has one entry. Among 150,000 or so distinct CDR3 sequences listed, approximately 94% were seen once. V lost 3 bases and J lost 5; bases outside the gene matches: 15. CDR3 size: 16 residues. Per the germline V gene, CDR1 is SQVTM and CDR2 is ANQGSEA. The data are from a study of CD8 T cells in Susac syndrome. Sequences were obtained from CD8+ T cells from PBMCs. The TCR sequence derives from a human donor with multiple sclerosis. The rearrangement links TRBV29-1 to TRBJ1-2; 7 bases line up with TRBD1. The CDR3 here is CSVDGIDRALGYGYTF. CDR3 DNA: TGCAGCGTTGACGGGATAGACAGGGCCCTAGGGTATGGCTACACCTTC. Full variable domain (remainder filled in from reference TRBV29-1 and TRBJ1-2): SAVISQKPSRDICQRGTSLTIQCQVDSQVTMMFWYRQQPGQSLTLIATANQGSEATYESGFVIDKFPISRPNLTFSTLTVSNMSPEDSSIYLCSVDGIDRALGYGYTFGSGTRLTVV.